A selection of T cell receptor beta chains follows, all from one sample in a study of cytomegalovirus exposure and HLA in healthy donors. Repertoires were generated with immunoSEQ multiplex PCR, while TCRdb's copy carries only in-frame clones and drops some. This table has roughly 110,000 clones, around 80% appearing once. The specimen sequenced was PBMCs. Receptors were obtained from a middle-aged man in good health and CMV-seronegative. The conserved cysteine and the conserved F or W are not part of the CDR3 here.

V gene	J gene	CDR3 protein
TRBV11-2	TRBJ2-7	ASSSAYEQY
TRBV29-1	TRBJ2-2	SVGTSGDTGELF
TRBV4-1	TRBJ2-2	ASSQGPRSSAGELF
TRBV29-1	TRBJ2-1	SVEDMDLSSYNEQF
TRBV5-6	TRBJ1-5	ASSFGQGWGQPQH
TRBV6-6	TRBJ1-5	ASRGQGDQPQH
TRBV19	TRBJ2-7	ASSGTGTTYEQY
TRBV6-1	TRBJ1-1	ASSEDRRANTEAF
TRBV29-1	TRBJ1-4	SVEVPLGGADEKLF
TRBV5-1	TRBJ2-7	ASSLAVVAGGLYEQY
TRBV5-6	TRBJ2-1	ASSVEDRGNDNEQF
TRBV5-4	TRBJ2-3	ASSRAGVTDTQY
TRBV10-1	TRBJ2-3	ASSEPLAGVGTDTQY
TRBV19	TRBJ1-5	ASSSTGNSNQPQH
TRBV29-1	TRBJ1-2	SVAVQGAPGYT
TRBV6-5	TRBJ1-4	ASSYRVATNEKLF
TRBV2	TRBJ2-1	ASSVVGGGNEQF
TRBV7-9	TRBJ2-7	ASSVSYEQY
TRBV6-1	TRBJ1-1	ASSLTGANTEAF
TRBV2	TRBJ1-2	AGQRIANYGYT
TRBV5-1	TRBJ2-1	ASSLGAGGARGDEQF
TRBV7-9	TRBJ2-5	ASSSDRLGAKETQY
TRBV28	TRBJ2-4	ASNRDRDNIQY